These T cell receptor beta chains were read from a single sample in a study of blood T cells in healthy people across ages. In TCRdb, the 5' RACE reads were re-called with MiXCR into one record per CDR3 protein. Here the sample spans 540,000 or so distinct CDR3 sequences, around half being singletons. The sequenced material came from blood. These receptors came from a man older than 75 in good health. Each CDR3 is given with its conserved first and last residue. Each record gives: D gene, J gene, V gene, clone size, CDR3 DNA, CDR3 protein. The D gene is left open where the match is weak. The listing skips clone size in some rows; elsewhere it reads once, few, many or a size class.

.	TRBJ2-3	TRBV20-1	.	TGCAGTGCTAGCGGGAGAAGTCTGAGCACAGATACGCAGTATTTT	CSASGRSLSTDTQYF
TRBD1	TRBJ1-5	TRBV20-1	.	TGCAGTGTACCCAGGGGGCTCGGTCAGCCCCAGCATTTT	CSVPRGLGQPQHF
TRBD2	TRBJ2-1	TRBV6-5	.	TGTGCCAGCAGCGTCTCTTCTAGCGGGACTGAGCAGTTCTTC	CASSVSSSGTEQFF
.	TRBJ2-3	TRBV6-5	many	TGTGCCAGCAACCAACGGGGGCTCGGTACGCAGTATTTT	CASNQRGLGTQYF
TRBD2	TRBJ2-4	TRBV5-1	.	TGCGCCAGCAGCTTGGAGGGACTAGCGGGGCGCGGGGTTCAGTACTTC	CASSLEGLAGRGVQYF
.	TRBJ2-3	TRBV12-3/TRBV12-4	.	TGTGCCAGCAGCTCCGGGACAAGCAGAGCAGATACGCAGTATTTT	CASSSGTSRADTQYF
TRBD1	TRBJ1-2	TRBV29-1	.	TGCAGCGTTGACCGCACCGGGACAGGGGCCGGCTACACCTTC	CSVDRTGTGAGYTF
TRBD1	TRBJ2-4	TRBV7-2	.	TGTGCCAGCAGCTACAGGGGGTCCAAAAACATTCAGTACTTC	CASSYRGSKNIQYF
TRBD2	TRBJ2-1	TRBV11-2	.	TGTGCCAGCAGCGGGGGGCGGGGGGTCTCCCATGAGCAGTTCTTC	CASSGGRGVSHEQFF
.	TRBJ1-6	TRBV6-5	few	TGTGCCAGCAGAGACACGGGGGCGCGGCGAAATTCACCCCTCCACTTT	CASRDTGARRNSPLHF
.	TRBJ2-2	TRBV21-1	.	TGTGCCAGCAGCAAAGGGGGACAGGGGGCGGACACCGGGGAGCTGTTTTTT	CASSKGGQGADTGELFF
TRBD1	TRBJ2-5	TRBV12-3/TRBV12-4	.	TGTGCCAGCAGTTTAGGGATACAGGGGCACCAAGAAGAGACCCAGTACTTC	CASSLGIQGHQEETQYF
TRBD2	TRBJ2-7	TRBV7-2	few	TGTGCCAGCAGCTTCAGACTAGCGGGAGGGTGGTACAATGAGCAGTACTTC	CASSFRLAGGWYNEQYF
TRBD2	TRBJ2-5	TRBV5-1	few	TGCGCCAGCAGCTTGTTTGCGGGAGGGAAGCAAGAGACCCAGTACTTC	CASSLFAGGKQETQYF
.	TRBJ1-2	TRBV5-1	.	TGCGCCAGCAGCTCTTCGGGTGACTACTATGGCTACACCTTC	CASSSSGDYYGYTF
TRBD1	TRBJ1-6	TRBV28	.	TGTGCCAGCAGTTTCACAGGGGGCCCGGGTTCACCCCTCCACTTT	CASSFTGGPGSPLHF
TRBD2	TRBJ2-1	TRBV20-1	.	TGCAGTGCAAATGCGGGGGAGGGGTACAATGAGCAGTTCTTC	CSANAGEGYNEQFF
TRBD1	TRBJ2-7	TRBV29-1	.	TGCAGCGCTGAAAAGGGACAGACCCTCGGCGAGCAGTACTTC	CSAEKGQTLGEQYF
.	TRBJ2-7	TRBV9	.	TGTGCCAGCAGCGTATCGGCCGGGGCCTACGAGCAGTACTTC	CASSVSAGAYEQYF
TRBD1	TRBJ2-5	TRBV27	.	TGTGCCAGCAGATCCGACAGGGGAAGGGAGTACTTC	CASRSDRGREYF
TRBD1	TRBJ1-2	TRBV7-9	few	TGTGCCAGCAGCGATGGACAGGGGTCCGGCTACACCTTC	CASSDGQGSGYTF
TRBD1	TRBJ2-3	TRBV5-1	.	TGCGCCAGCAGCTCCCGGGACAGTCTCGATACGCAGTATTTT	CASSSRDSLDTQYF
.	TRBJ2-7	TRBV3-1	.	TGTGCCAGCAGCCAAATGTACGAGCAGTACTTC	CASSQMYEQYF
TRBD1	TRBJ2-7	TRBV20-1	.	TGCAGTGCTAGACCGGGACAGGGAATACTCTACGAGCAGTACTTC	CSARPGQGILYEQYF
.	TRBJ2-1	TRBV3-1	.	TGTGCCAGCAGCCAAGTAACGGGAACCTACAATGAGCAGTTCTTC	CASSQVTGTYNEQFF
TRBD1	TRBJ2-1	TRBV9	.	TGTGCCAGCAGCGTAGGACAGGGGGTCTCGTACAATGAGCAGTTCTTC	CASSVGQGVSYNEQFF
.	TRBJ2-1	TRBV29-1	.	TGCAGCGCCTGGAAGGGGGGCTCCTACAATGAGCAGTTCTTC	CSAWKGGSYNEQFF
TRBD1	TRBJ1-1	TRBV7-9	.	TGTGCCAGCAGCCCAAGAGGACAGGGGGCTGTCGAGGGCACTGAAGCTTTCTTT	CASSPRGQGAVEGTEAFF
.	TRBJ1-1	TRBV2	.	TGTGCCAGCAGTACAGAACCCAGGCCGAACACTGAAGCTTTCTTT	CASSTEPRPNTEAFF
.	TRBJ1-2	TRBV5-1	.	TGCGCCAGCAGCTTGGTACCCGCGGGGCTTAACTATGGCTACACCTTC	CASSLVPAGLNYGYTF
.	TRBJ2-7	TRBV7-9	.	TGTGCCAGCAGCGGATTGGGCGAGCAGTACTTC	CASSGLGEQYF
.	TRBJ2-3	TRBV29-1	few	TGCAGCGTTGAGGGACGGCCGGCCACAGATACGCAGTATTTT	CSVEGRPATDTQYF
.	TRBJ1-1	TRBV20-1	.	TGCAGTGCTAGACGTTCCCAGGGGAACACTGAAGCTTTCTTT	CSARRSQGNTEAFF
.	TRBJ1-1	TRBV7-2	few	TGTGCCAGCAGCGCACCCCCGAGGTCGGCTTTCTTT	CASSAPPRSAFF
TRBD2	TRBJ2-6	TRBV28	.	TGTGCCAGCAGTCGCCGGCGGGGGGCCAACGTCCCGACTTTC	CASSRRRGANVPTF
.	TRBJ2-1	TRBV7-2	few	TGTGCCAGCAGCTTATCGGGAGCCAGGGCCAATGAGCAGTTCTTC	CASSLSGARANEQFF
.	TRBJ2-5	TRBV15	.	TGTGCCACCAGCAGAACCGGGGGCGAGGGGACCCAGTACTTC	CATSRTGGEGTQYF
.	TRBJ1-6	TRBV6-2/TRBV6-3	.	TGTGCCAGCAGTACAGGGTATGATTCACCCCTCCACTTT	CASSTGYDSPLHF
.	TRBJ1-6	TRBV7-2	.	TGTGCCGGCAGCTTATACGGCTCACCCCTCCACTTT	CAGSLYGSPLHF
.	TRBJ2-1	TRBV4-1	.	TGCGCCAGCAGCCAAGAAAGCAGGGGAAATGAGCAGTTCTTC	CASSQESRGNEQFF
.	TRBJ1-2	TRBV15	few	TGTGCCACCAGCAGAGATCGGACGTCCCCCGGGGACACCTTC	CATSRDRTSPGDTF
TRBD2	TRBJ2-7	TRBV20-1	few	TGCAGTGCTAGACGGGGACTAGCTGGGAGCTCCTACGAGCAGTACTTC	CSARRGLAGSSYEQYF
.	TRBJ2-5	TRBV29-1	few	TGCAGCGTTGCCAAAGACAGGGAGACCCAGTACTTC	CSVAKDRETQYF
.	TRBJ2-5	TRBV29-1	.	TGCAGCGTAGGCCGAGGGACCAAAGAGACCCAGTACTTC	CSVGRGTKETQYF
TRBD2	TRBJ2-7	TRBV3-1	.	TGTGCCAGCAGCGACGGGACTATAGCCCCCTACGAGCAGTACTTC	CASSDGTIAPYEQYF
TRBD2	TRBJ2-7	TRBV20-1	.	TGCAGTGCTACCCCTGGACTAGACCGCTACGAGCAGTACTTC	CSATPGLDRYEQYF
TRBD2	TRBJ2-7	TRBV6-6	.	TGTGCCAGCAGTTACTCTCCCCCTCTGGCGGGAGGGTGCGGGCAGTACTTC	CASSYSPPLAGGCGQYF